This section outlines one TCR beta chain sequence together with its context. What it binds is not known. The entry originates in a study of vaccination effects on CD4 cells after COVID-19. Background on the study: Following the second dose by a median of 72 days, the post-vaccine samples were obtained. Findings and limits, study-wide: By a late point after vaccination, infection- and vaccine-induced clones had shrunk markedly through clonal contraction.

V was shortened by 1 base and J by 5 bases, with 11 bases between the two germline ends. The CDR3 sequence is 14 residues long. The germline gives CDR1 SGHTA, CDR2 FQGNSA. Generated by immunoSEQ multiplex PCR, the TCRdb table keeps only in-frame clones and is missing some. This table holds some 40,000 clones, just over 75% found once. At the end of 10 days of culture, CD4+ T cells were isolated. SARS-CoV-2 infected the person between March and December 2020, as confirmed by PCR. The vaccine given was either BNT162b2 or mRNA-1273, in two doses. Researchers swapped half the medium for IL-2 medium on both days 3 and 7.

The receptor was isolated from a human donor who had a prior SARS-CoV-2 infection. The chain links TRBV7-2 to TRBJ2-5, with a weak D call TRBD2 (5 bases). The material sequenced was CD4+ T cells from PBMCs cultured without peptide, taken after COVID-19 vaccination. CDR3 DNA sequence: TGTGCCAGCAGCTTAGTAGCGCCGAGGGAGACCCAGTACTTC. This sequence encodes CASSLVAPRETQYF.